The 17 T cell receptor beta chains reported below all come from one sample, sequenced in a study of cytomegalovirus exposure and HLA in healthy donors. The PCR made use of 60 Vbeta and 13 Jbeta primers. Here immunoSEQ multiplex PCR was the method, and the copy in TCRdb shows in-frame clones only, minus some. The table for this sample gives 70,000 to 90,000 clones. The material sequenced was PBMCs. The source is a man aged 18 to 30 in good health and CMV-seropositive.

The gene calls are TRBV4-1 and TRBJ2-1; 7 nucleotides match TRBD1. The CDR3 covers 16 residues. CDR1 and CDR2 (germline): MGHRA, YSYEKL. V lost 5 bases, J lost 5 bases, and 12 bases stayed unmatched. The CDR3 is CASSTRTGYLDNEQFF. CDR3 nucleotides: TGCGCCAGCAGCACCCGGACAGGCTACCTCGACAATGAGCAGTTCTTC.

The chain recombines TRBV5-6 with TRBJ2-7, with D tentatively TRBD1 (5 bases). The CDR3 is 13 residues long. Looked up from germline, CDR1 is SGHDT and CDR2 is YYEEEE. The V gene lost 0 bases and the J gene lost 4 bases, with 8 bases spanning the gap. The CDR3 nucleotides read TGTGCCAGCAGCTTGGGGGGCCTGTACGAGCAGTACTTC. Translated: CASSLGGLYEQYF.

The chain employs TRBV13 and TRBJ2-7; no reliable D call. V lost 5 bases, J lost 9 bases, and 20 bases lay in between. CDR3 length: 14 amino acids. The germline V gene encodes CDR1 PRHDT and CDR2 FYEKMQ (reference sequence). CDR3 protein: CASSLSRQAPSQYF. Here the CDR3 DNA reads TGTGCCAGCAGCCTGAGTCGCCAAGCCCCTTCGCAGTACTTC. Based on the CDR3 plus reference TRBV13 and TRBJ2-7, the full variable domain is AAGVIQSPRHLIKEKRETATLKCYPIPRHDTVYWYQQGPGQDPQFLISFYEKMQSDKGSIPDRFSAQQFSDYHSELNMSSLELGDSALYFCASSLSRQAPSQYFGPGTRLTVT.

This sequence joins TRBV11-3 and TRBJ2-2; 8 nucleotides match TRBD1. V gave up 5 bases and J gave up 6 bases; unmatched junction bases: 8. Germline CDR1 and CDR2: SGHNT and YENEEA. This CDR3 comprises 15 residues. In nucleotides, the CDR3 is TGTGCCAGCAGCCCTGGACAGGGCTGGGCCGGGGAGCTGTTTTTT. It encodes CASSPGQGWAGELFF.

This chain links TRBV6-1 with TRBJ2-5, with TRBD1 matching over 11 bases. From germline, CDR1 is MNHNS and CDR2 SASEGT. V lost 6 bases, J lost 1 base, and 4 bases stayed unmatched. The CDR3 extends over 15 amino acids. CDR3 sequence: CASRGQGGFQETQYF. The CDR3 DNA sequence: TGTGCCAGCAGGGGACAGGGGGGTTTCCAAGAGACCCAGTACTTC.

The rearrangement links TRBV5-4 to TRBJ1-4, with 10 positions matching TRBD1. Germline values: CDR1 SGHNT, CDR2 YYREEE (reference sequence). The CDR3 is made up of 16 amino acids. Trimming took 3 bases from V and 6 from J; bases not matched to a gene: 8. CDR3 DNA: TGTGCCAGCAGCTCAAGCCGGGACAGGGGAGATGAAAAACTGTTTTTT. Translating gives CASSSSRDRGDEKLFF.

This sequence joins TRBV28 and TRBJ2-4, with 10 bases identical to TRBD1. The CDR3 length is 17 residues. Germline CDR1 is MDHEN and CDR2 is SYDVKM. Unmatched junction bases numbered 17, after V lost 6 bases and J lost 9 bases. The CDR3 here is CASSTIRDRGGISIQYF. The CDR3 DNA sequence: TGTGCCAGCAGCACCATCCGGGACAGGGGTGGGATAAGCATTCAGTACTTC.

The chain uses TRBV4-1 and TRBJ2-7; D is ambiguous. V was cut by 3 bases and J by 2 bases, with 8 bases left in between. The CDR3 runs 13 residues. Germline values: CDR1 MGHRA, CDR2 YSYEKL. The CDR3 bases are TGCGCCAGCAGCCACCTAATGGCCTACGAGCAGTACTTC. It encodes CASSHLMAYEQYF.

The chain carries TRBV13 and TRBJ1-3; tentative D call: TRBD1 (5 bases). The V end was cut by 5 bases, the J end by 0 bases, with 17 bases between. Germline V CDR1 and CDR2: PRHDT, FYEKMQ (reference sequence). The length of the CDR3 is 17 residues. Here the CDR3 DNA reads TGTGCCAGCAGCGTTCAGTTGGGGCGAAACTCTGGAAACACCATATATTTT. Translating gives CASSVQLGRNSGNTIYF.

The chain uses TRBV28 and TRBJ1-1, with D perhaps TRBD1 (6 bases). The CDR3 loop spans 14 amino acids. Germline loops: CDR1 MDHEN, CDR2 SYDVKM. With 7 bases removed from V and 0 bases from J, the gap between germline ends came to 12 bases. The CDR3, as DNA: TGTGCCAGCATTTGGGGGCCGATGAACACTGAAGCTTTCTTT. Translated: CASIWGPMNTEAFF.

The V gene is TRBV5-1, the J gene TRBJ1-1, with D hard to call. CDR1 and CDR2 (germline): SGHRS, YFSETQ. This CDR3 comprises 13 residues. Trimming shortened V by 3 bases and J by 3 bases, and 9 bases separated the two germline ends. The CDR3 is CASSSGEYTEAFF. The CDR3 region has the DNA TGCGCCAGCAGCTCGGGAGAGTACACTGAAGCTTTCTTT.

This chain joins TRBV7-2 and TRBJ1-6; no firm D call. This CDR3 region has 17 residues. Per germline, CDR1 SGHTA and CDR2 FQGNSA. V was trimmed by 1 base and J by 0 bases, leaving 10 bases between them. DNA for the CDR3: TGTGCCAGCAGCTTAGGACTGTTGAGCTCCTATAATTCACCCCTCCACTTT. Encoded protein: CASSLGLLSSYNSPLHF. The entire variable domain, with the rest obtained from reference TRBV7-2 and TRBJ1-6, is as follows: GAGVSQSPSNKVTEKGKDVELRCDPISGHTALYWYRQSLGQGLEFLIYFQGNSAPDKSGLPSDRFSAERTGGSVSTLTIQRTQQEDSAVYLCASSLGLLSSYNSPLHFGNGTRLTVT.

The CDR3 region is CASSSHRGEYEQYF. The DNA of the CDR3 is TGCGCCAGCAGCTCCCACAGGGGAGAGTACGAGCAGTACTTC. The chain combines TRBV5-1 with TRBJ2-7; 7 bases agree with TRBD1. CDR3 size: 14 residues. V lost 3 bases and J lost 4; bases outside the gene matches: 7. CDR1 and CDR2 (germline): SGHRS, YFSETQ.

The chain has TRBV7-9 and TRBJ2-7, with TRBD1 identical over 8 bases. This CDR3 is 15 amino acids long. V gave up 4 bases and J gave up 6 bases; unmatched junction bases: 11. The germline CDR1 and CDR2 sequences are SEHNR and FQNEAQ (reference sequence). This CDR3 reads CASSSAMGQAGEQYF. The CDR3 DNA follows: TGTGCCAGCAGCTCCGCCATGGGACAGGCGGGCGAGCAGTACTTC.

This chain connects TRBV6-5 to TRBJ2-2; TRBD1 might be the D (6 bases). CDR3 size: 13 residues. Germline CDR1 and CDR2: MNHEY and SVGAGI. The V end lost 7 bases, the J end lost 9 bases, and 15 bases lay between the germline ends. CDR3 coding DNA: TGTGCCAGCACCATCAGGGGCTCGCGGGAGCTGTTTTTT. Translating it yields CASTIRGSRELFF.

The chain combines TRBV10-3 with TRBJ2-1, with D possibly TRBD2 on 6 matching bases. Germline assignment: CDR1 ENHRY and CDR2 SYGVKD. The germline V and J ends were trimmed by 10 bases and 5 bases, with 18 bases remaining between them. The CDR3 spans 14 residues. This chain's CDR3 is CATREWVSDNEQFF. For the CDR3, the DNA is TGTGCCACTCGGGAGTGGGTGTCCGACAATGAGCAGTTCTTC.

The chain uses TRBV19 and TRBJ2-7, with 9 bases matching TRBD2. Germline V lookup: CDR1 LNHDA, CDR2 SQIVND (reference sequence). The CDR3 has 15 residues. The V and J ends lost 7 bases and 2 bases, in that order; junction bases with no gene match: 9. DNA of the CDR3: TGTGCCAGTACCTTCGCGGGAGGGCCTACCTACGAGCAGTACTTC. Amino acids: CASTFAGGPTYEQYF.